This is a list of T cell receptor beta chains from one sample in a study of CD8+CD57+ T cells in acquired aplastic anemia. Via MiXCR, TCRdb re-called the reads, giving one row per CDR3 protein. This repertoire shows approximately 200,000 distinct CDR3 sequences, 50% to 75% found once; its top ten account for about 45%. Sequencing used sorted CD4+, CD8+, or CD8+CD57+ T cells (not recorded which) from PBMCs. The receptors were sampled from a human donor with severe aplastic anemia or a healthy control (not recorded which). The CDR3 runs from the conserved cysteine through the conserved F or W. The D gene is left open where the match is weak. Some rows have no size entry. The others give once, few or many, or a class for an expanded clone.

clone size: once; V gene: TRBV7-8; D gene: NA; J gene: TRBJ1-2; CDR3 protein: CASSPGVYGYTF; CDR3 DNA: TGTGCCAGCAGCCCGGGCGTCTATGGCTACACCTTC
clone size: few; V gene: TRBV20-1; D gene: NA; J gene: TRBJ1-1; CDR3 protein: CSASLGKEAFF; CDR3 DNA: TGCAGTGCTAGTTTAGGGAAAGAAGCTTTCTTT
clone size: NA; V gene: TRBV20-1; D gene: TRBD2; J gene: TRBJ2-3; CDR3 protein: CSAGGTIPTDTQYF; CDR3 DNA: TGCAGTGCTGGGGGGACTATACCCACAGATACGCAGTATTTT
clone size: NA; V gene: TRBV2; D gene: NA; J gene: TRBJ2-2; CDR3 protein: CASSVQGEGELFF; CDR3 DNA: TGTGCCAGCAGTGTACAAGGGGAGGGGGAGCTGTTTTTT
clone size: NA; V gene: TRBV19; D gene: NA; J gene: TRBJ2-7; CDR3 protein: CASSITWAEFRNEQYF; CDR3 DNA: TGTGCCAGTAGTATCACATGGGCGGAATTTCGCAACGAGCAGTACTTC
clone size: many; V gene: TRBV12-3/TRBV12-4; D gene: NA; J gene: TRBJ1-5; CDR3 protein: CASSLMGPQHF; CDR3 DNA: TGTGCCAGCAGTTTGATGGGGCCCCAGCATTTT
clone size: NA; V gene: TRBV20-1; D gene: NA; J gene: TRBJ2-7; CDR3 protein: CSAVDFPQQYF; CDR3 DNA: TGCAGTGCTGTGGACTTTCCGCAGCAGTACTTC
clone size: NA; V gene: TRBV5-1; D gene: TRBD2; J gene: TRBJ2-7; CDR3 protein: CASSWTLAGEGYEQYF; CDR3 DNA: TGCGCCAGCAGCTGGACACTAGCGGGAGAAGGGTACGAGCAGTACTTC
clone size: NA; V gene: TRBV2; D gene: NA; J gene: TRBJ2-5; CDR3 protein: CASSDRTALETQYF; CDR3 DNA: TGTGCCAGCAGTGACAGGACAGCTTTGGAGACCCAGTACTTC
clone size: NA; V gene: TRBV15; D gene: NA; J gene: TRBJ1-2; CDR3 protein: CATSQTGEYDGYTF; CDR3 DNA: TGTGCCACCAGCCAGACGGGGGAGTATGATGGCTACACCTTC
clone size: NA; V gene: TRBV20-1; D gene: NA; J gene: TRBJ2-4; CDR3 protein: CSARESSTKNIQYF; CDR3 DNA: TGCAGTGCTAGAGAGTCGTCGACCAAAAACATTCAGTACTTC
clone size: NA; V gene: TRBV20-1; D gene: TRBD1; J gene: TRBJ2-7; CDR3 protein: CSAKGAVYEQYF; CDR3 DNA: TGCAGTGCTAAGGGGGCGGTCTACGAGCAGTACTTC
clone size: few; V gene: TRBV7-9; D gene: NA; J gene: TRBJ2-5; CDR3 protein: CASSIPGQGQTQYF; CDR3 DNA: TGTGCCAGCAGCATCCCTGGTCAGGGGCAGACCCAGTACTTC
clone size: NA; V gene: TRBV19; D gene: NA; J gene: TRBJ2-1; CDR3 protein: CASRPSSAYNEQFF; CDR3 DNA: TGTGCCAGTAGGCCCTCTAGCGCCTACAATGAGCAGTTCTTC
clone size: NA; V gene: TRBV7-3; D gene: TRBD1; J gene: TRBJ2-7; CDR3 protein: CASSPWTGATLGREQYF; CDR3 DNA: TGTGCCAGCAGCCCATGGACAGGGGCCACTCTGGGTAGGGAGCAGTACTTC
clone size: NA; V gene: TRBV20-1; D gene: NA; J gene: TRBJ1-2; CDR3 protein: CSATIYGYTF; CDR3 DNA: TGCAGTGCTACCATCTATGGCTACACCTTC
clone size: NA; V gene: TRBV2; D gene: TRBD1; J gene: TRBJ2-1; CDR3 protein: CASSGGTGGKIGQFF; CDR3 DNA: TGTGCCAGCAGTGGGGGGACAGGGGGAAAGATCGGGCAATTCTTC
clone size: NA; V gene: TRBV11-2; D gene: TRBD1; J gene: TRBJ2-7; CDR3 protein: CASSLDRGPSYEQYF; CDR3 DNA: TGTGCCAGCAGCTTAGACAGGGGGCCCTCCTACGAGCAGTACTTC
clone size: few; V gene: TRBV30; D gene: NA; J gene: TRBJ1-1; CDR3 protein: CAWNPGTNTEAFF; CDR3 DNA: TGTGCCTGGAATCCAGGGACGAACACTGAAGCTTTCTTT
clone size: once; V gene: TRBV5-1; D gene: NA; J gene: TRBJ2-1; CDR3 protein: CASSPADGAEQFF; CDR3 DNA: TGCGCCAGCAGCCCGGCGGACGGGGCCGAGCAGTTCTTC
clone size: NA; V gene: TRBV29-1; D gene: NA; J gene: TRBJ2-7; CDR3 protein: CSVVGTSYEQYF; CDR3 DNA: TGCAGCGTTGTCGGCACTTCCTACGAGCAGTACTTC
clone size: NA; V gene: TRBV7-2; D gene: NA; J gene: TRBJ2-7; CDR3 protein: CASSLVAEYYEQYF; CDR3 DNA: TGTGCCAGCAGCTTAGTCGCAGAATATTACGAGCAGTACTTC
clone size: few; V gene: TRBV7-9; D gene: NA; J gene: TRBJ2-7; CDR3 protein: CASSFRDWGSYEQYF; CDR3 DNA: TGTGCCAGCAGCTTTAGGGACTGGGGGTCCTACGAGCAGTACTTC
clone size: few; V gene: TRBV13; D gene: NA; J gene: TRBJ1-6; CDR3 protein: CASSLDRTVNSPLHF; CDR3 DNA: TGTGCCAGCAGCTTAGACCGGACAGTGAATTCACCCCTCCACTTT
clone size: NA; V gene: TRBV27; D gene: NA; J gene: TRBJ1-6; CDR3 protein: CASSLRSDASGSPLHF; CDR3 DNA: TGTGCCAGCAGTTTACGGTCGGACGCATCAGGGTCACCCCTCCACTTT
clone size: NA; V gene: TRBV19; D gene: TRBD1; J gene: TRBJ2-7; CDR3 protein: CASSKDGTGGISYEQYF; CDR3 DNA: TGTGCCAGTAGTAAGGACGGGACAGGAGGCATCTCCTACGAGCAGTACTTC
clone size: NA; V gene: TRBV9; D gene: TRBD1; J gene: TRBJ2-7; CDR3 protein: CASSGQGQYYEQYF; CDR3 DNA: TGTGCCAGCAGCGGCCAGGGACAGTACTACGAGCAGTACTTC
clone size: NA; V gene: TRBV10-3; D gene: TRBD1; J gene: TRBJ2-5; CDR3 protein: CAISEPLSGTGKVGETQYF; CDR3 DNA: TGTGCCATCAGTGAGCCTCTCTCCGGGACAGGGAAGGTTGGGGAGACCCAGTACTTC
clone size: NA; V gene: TRBV25-1; D gene: NA; J gene: TRBJ1-6; CDR3 protein: CASSDSPGENSPLHF; CDR3 DNA: TGTGCCAGCAGTGACTCGCCAGGAGAGAATTCACCCCTCCACTTT
clone size: NA; V gene: TRBV7-8; D gene: NA; J gene: TRBJ1-5; CDR3 protein: CASSPGVWSNQPQHF; CDR3 DNA: TGTGCCAGCAGTCCTGGTGTATGGAGCAATCAGCCCCAGCATTTT
clone size: NA; V gene: TRBV10-3; D gene: NA; J gene: TRBJ2-7; CDR3 protein: CAITSNRVVDEQYF; CDR3 DNA: TGTGCCATCACTTCGAACAGGGTGGTCGACGAGCAGTACTTC
clone size: NA; V gene: TRBV10-1; D gene: NA; J gene: TRBJ2-2; CDR3 protein: CASSSRQENTGELFF; CDR3 DNA: TGCGCCAGCAGTAGTCGGCAGGAGAACACCGGGGAGCTGTTTTTT
clone size: few; V gene: TRBV20-1; D gene: TRBD1; J gene: TRBJ2-5; CDR3 protein: CSASRDRGVETQYF; CDR3 DNA: TGCAGTGCTTCCCGCGACAGGGGTGTGGAGACCCAGTACTTC
clone size: NA; V gene: TRBV9; D gene: NA; J gene: TRBJ2-1; CDR3 protein: CASSVFSSYNEQFF; CDR3 DNA: TGTGCCAGCAGCGTATTCAGCTCCTACAATGAGCAGTTCTTC
clone size: few; V gene: TRBV20-1; D gene: TRBD2; J gene: TRBJ2-7; CDR3 protein: CSARVLAGTYEQYF; CDR3 DNA: TGCAGTGCTAGAGTACTAGCGGGTACCTACGAGCAGTACTTC
clone size: once; V gene: TRBV6-5; D gene: TRBD2; J gene: TRBJ2-7; CDR3 protein: CASTSPRRLGAGLAGSYEQYF; CDR3 DNA: TGTGCCAGCACCTCCCCGAGGCGACTGGGTGCTGGACTAGCGGGGTCCTACGAGCAGTACTTC
clone size: NA; V gene: TRBV5-1; D gene: TRBD1; J gene: TRBJ1-6; CDR3 protein: CTSSLVDRGINSPLHF; CDR3 DNA: TGCACCAGCAGCTTGGTGGACAGGGGGATCAATTCACCCCTCCACTTT
clone size: NA; V gene: TRBV20-1; D gene: NA; J gene: TRBJ2-2; CDR3 protein: CSARDAGELFF; CDR3 DNA: TGCAGTGCTAGGGACGCCGGGGAGCTGTTTTTT
clone size: NA; V gene: TRBV20-1; D gene: NA; J gene: TRBJ2-7; CDR3 protein: CSARVGSAAYEQYF; CDR3 DNA: TGCAGTGCTAGAGTCGGCTCCGCCGCCTACGAGCAGTACTTC